These T cell receptor beta chains were read from a single sample in a study of blood T cell repertoires in COVID-19. This table comes from immunoSEQ multiplex PCR, and its TCRdb copy is limited to in-frame clones, with some not included. The data contain about 250,000 clones, approximately 84% of them seen just once; the ten biggest clones take up around 1.7%. Sequenced input: PBMCs or T cells enriched from blood (not recorded which). All receptors come from a man in his forties who had recovered from COVID-19. The CDR3 runs from the conserved cysteine through the conserved F or W. The order of the fields is clone size, J gene, D gene, V gene, CDR3 DNA, CDR3 protein. A D gene is named only where the DNA matches it firmly. Rows may omit the clone size; those that give it use once, few, many or a size class.

clone_size: NA
j_call: TRBJ1-4
d_call: TRBD1
v_call: TRBV9
cdr3_nt: TGTGCCAGCAGCGTAGCTGTAGGGACAGGAGATGAAAAACTGTTTTTT
cdr3_aa: CASSVAVGTGDEKLFF

clone_size: NA
j_call: TRBJ1-1
d_call: NA
v_call: TRBV19
cdr3_nt: TGTGCCAGTAGTATAATAAGCAACACTGAAGCTTTCTTT
cdr3_aa: CASSIISNTEAFF

clone_size: NA
j_call: TRBJ1-5
d_call: NA
v_call: TRBV7-4
cdr3_nt: TGTGCCAGCAGCCCCGACAGTAGCAATCAGCCCCAGCATTTT
cdr3_aa: CASSPDSSNQPQHF

clone_size: NA
j_call: TRBJ2-7
d_call: TRBD2
v_call: TRBV28
cdr3_nt: TGTGCCAGCCCTCCCTCTAGCGGGAGGTCCCCCTACGAGCAGTACTTC
cdr3_aa: CASPPSSGRSPYEQYF

clone_size: NA
j_call: TRBJ1-6
d_call: TRBD1
v_call: TRBV7-9
cdr3_nt: TGTGCCAGCAGCGAAAGATCGGGACAGAACAGCTATAATTCACCCCTCCACTTT
cdr3_aa: CASSERSGQNSYNSPLHF

clone_size: NA
j_call: TRBJ2-2
d_call: NA
v_call: TRBV10-1
cdr3_nt: TGCGCCAGCAGTTCACCCGAGGGACAAGCGAACACCGGGGAGCTGTTTTTT
cdr3_aa: CASSSPEGQANTGELFF

clone_size: few
j_call: TRBJ1-1
d_call: TRBD1
v_call: TRBV19
cdr3_nt: TGTGCCAGTAGTGCGCAGGGGGGTCCCACTGAAGCTTTCTTT
cdr3_aa: CASSAQGGPTEAFF

clone_size: NA
j_call: TRBJ2-1
d_call: TRBD2
v_call: TRBV24-1
cdr3_nt: TGTGCCACCAGTCCAGCGGGAGTGGCCTACAATGAGCAGTTCTTC
cdr3_aa: CATSPAGVAYNEQFF

clone_size: NA
j_call: TRBJ1-1
d_call: TRBD1
v_call: TRBV5-8
cdr3_nt: TGTGCCAGCAGCTCCACAGGGACAGCCAACACTGAAGCTTTCTTT
cdr3_aa: CASSSTGTANTEAFF

clone_size: NA
j_call: TRBJ1-1
d_call: NA
v_call: TRBV3-1/TRBV3-2
cdr3_nt: TGTGCCAGCAGCCCCTCGGGAGGGCGGGGTACTGAAGCTTTCTTT
cdr3_aa: CASSPSGGRGTEAFF

clone_size: NA
j_call: TRBJ2-7
d_call: TRBD2
v_call: TRBV27
cdr3_nt: TGTGCCAGCAAGTCTGCGGGGGGCTACGAGCAGTACTTC
cdr3_aa: CASKSAGGYEQYF

clone_size: NA
j_call: TRBJ2-2
d_call: TRBD1
v_call: TRBV5-1
cdr3_nt: TGCGCCAGCAGCGTCCCTGGGACAGGGAACACCGGGGAGCTGTTTTTT
cdr3_aa: CASSVPGTGNTGELFF

clone_size: NA
j_call: TRBJ2-7
d_call: TRBD2
v_call: TRBV15
cdr3_nt: TGTGCCACCAGCAGAGATGCCGGGACTAGCGACTACGAGCAGTACTTC
cdr3_aa: CATSRDAGTSDYEQYF